This passage covers 32 T cell receptor beta chains from one sample sequenced in a study of blood T cells in healthy people across ages. Next came a second PCR, run for roughly 6 to 11 cycles, which used a sample-barcoded 5' primer along with a J-beta primer mix. A single record per CDR3 protein comes from TCRdb applying MiXCR to the 5' RACE reads. The sample records approximately 1.5 million distinct CDR3 sequences, 40% to 45% being singletons. Sequences were obtained from blood. These receptors all come from a woman between 18 and 30 years old in good health.

CDR3 sequence reads: CASSLRDRVGNQPQHF. CDR3 bases: TGTGCCAGCAGCCTCCGAGACAGGGTGGGCAATCAGCCCCAGCATTTT. The rearrangement uses TRBV6-2 or TRBV6-3 and TRBJ1-5; 7 positions agree with TRBD1. The trim removed 6 bases at V and 2 bases at J, leaving 10 bases unmatched. Per the germline V gene, CDR1 is MNHEY and CDR2 is SVGEGT. This CDR3 is 16 amino acids long.

This chain joins TRBV6-2 or TRBV6-3 and TRBJ2-1; 12 positions agree with TRBD2. CDR1 is MNHEY, CDR2 SVGEGT, per germline. The CDR3 consists of 15 residues. V dropped 2 bases and J dropped 8; count of bases not matched to a gene: 4. The CDR3: CASSYTSGRLYEQFF. In DNA form, the CDR3 reads TGTGCCAGCAGTTACACTAGCGGGAGGTTGTATGAGCAGTTCTTC.

V is TRBV4-1 and J is TRBJ2-7; 10 nucleotides line up with TRBD1. Trimming took 7 bases from V and 3 from J; bases not matched to a gene: 12. From germline, CDR1 is MGHRA and CDR2 YSYEKL. The CDR3 has 16 amino acids. DNA for the CDR3: TGCGCCAGCAACATCCAGACAGGGGGCTCGATCTACGAGCAGTACTTC. Translation gives CASNIQTGGSIYEQYF.

A few counts support this clonotype. The gene calls are TRBV28 and TRBJ2-5, with D uncertain. Trimming cost V 5 bases and J 4 bases, with 14 bases left between them. The length of the CDR3 is 14 residues. Germline values: CDR1 MDHEN, CDR2 SYDVKM. CDR3 region: CASSALVAPETQYF. For the CDR3, the DNA is TGTGCCAGCAGTGCCCTCGTAGCCCCAGAGACCCAGTACTTC.

The rearrangement uses TRBV28 and TRBJ2-5; tentatively, D is TRBD1 or TRBD2 (6 bases each). In germline, CDR1 is MDHEN, CDR2 SYDVKM. The V gene lost 6 bases and the J gene lost 4 bases, with 15 bases spanning the gap. This CDR3 is 14 amino acids long. CDR3 sequence: CASRLRGAGETQYF. In DNA form, the CDR3 reads TGTGCCAGCAGGTTAAGGGGGGCCGGAGAGACCCAGTACTTC.

This clonotype was seen only a few times. This chain connects TRBV5-1 to TRBJ1-2; a weak D match, TRBD1 (6 bases). This CDR3 is 16 amino acids long. In germline, CDR1 is SGHRS, CDR2 YFSETQ. V lost 6 bases, J lost 2 bases, and 20 bases lay in between. The CDR3 sequence: CASNLSGGRKNYGYTF. CDR3 in DNA: TGCGCCAGCAACTTATCGGGGGGGCGCAAAAACTATGGCTACACCTTC.

As regards this clonotype: The junction departs from germline at one end; a sequencing error may be responsible. This chain joins TRBV6-5 and TRBJ2-4; 9 bases agree with TRBD1. CDR1 and CDR2 (germline): MNHEY, SVGAGI. The CDR3 has 14 amino acids. The CDR3 region is CANSLRDRVREQYF. Here the CDR3 DNA reads TGTGCCAACAGTCTCCGGGACAGGGTCCGAGAGCAGTACTTC.

This chain connects TRBV28 to TRBJ1-1, with D unclear. CDR3 size: 12 residues. Germline values: CDR1 MDHEN, CDR2 SYDVKM. Trimming pared 5 bases from V and 10 bases from J, leaving 14 bases between. The CDR3 here is CASSPYRLGAFF. CDR3 DNA sequence: TGTGCCAGCAGTCCCTACCGCCTGGGAGCTTTCTTT.

The V call is TRBV12-3 or TRBV12-4, the J call TRBJ2-5, with 7 bases matching TRBD1. With the DNA end fitting TRBJ2-7 better, the J assignment may be wrong. This CDR3 spans 13 amino acids. The CDR3 is CASGDRVLYEQYF. In nucleotides, the CDR3 is TGTGCCAGCGGTGACAGGGTTTTGTACGAGCAGTACTTC.

The J gene is TRBJ2-3, the V gene TRBV7-9; TRBD2 agrees at 8 bases. Looked up from germline, CDR1 is SEHNR and CDR2 is FQNEAQ (reference sequence). The CDR3 has 14 amino acids. V trimming: 6 bases; J trimming: 4 bases; junction bases outside the gene matches: 6. Here the CDR3 reads CASRDGRGADTQYF. In DNA form, the CDR3 reads TGTGCCAGCAGAGACGGGAGGGGCGCAGATACGCAGTATTTT.

This clonotype was counted a few times. This chain uses TRBV5-1 with TRBJ2-1; TRBD1 matches 7 bases. The length of the CDR3 is 15 residues. V dropped 5 bases and J dropped 2; count of bases not matched to a gene: 7. CDR1 is SGHRS, CDR2 YFSETQ, per germline. The CDR3 protein is CASRLGTVPYNEQFF. DNA of the CDR3: TGCGCCAGCAGACTGGGGACAGTCCCCTACAATGAGCAGTTCTTC.

The rearrangement joins TRBV4-1 to TRBJ1-5, with TRBD1 matching over 9 bases. The CDR3 consists of 15 residues. From germline, CDR1 is MGHRA and CDR2 YSYEKL. The trim removed 0 bases at V and 7 bases at J, leaving 4 bases unmatched. CDR3 loop: CASSQDPTGGQPQHF. CDR3 DNA: TGCGCCAGCAGCCAAGATCCAACAGGGGGCCAGCCCCAGCATTTT.

This clonotype has more than one count but fewer than ten. This sequence joins TRBV20-1 and TRBJ1-6; possible D gene TRBD1, 6 bases. The CDR3 loop spans 14 amino acids. V shed 3 bases and J shed 5 bases, with 11 bases lying between them. Germline V gene data show CDR1 as DFQATT and CDR2 as SNEGSKA (reference sequence). Here the CDR3 DNA reads TGCAGTGCTAGGTCACAGGGTCATAATTCACCCCTCCACTTT. Translating gives CSARSQGHNSPLHF.

The V call is TRBV7-8, the J call TRBJ2-6; 12 bases align to TRBD1. Germline CDR1 SGHVS, CDR2 FQNEAQ. J was trimmed by 0 bases and V by 3 bases; bases with no gene match: 3. This CDR3 comprises 18 residues. CDR3 in DNA: TGTGCCAGCAGCTTGGGACAGGGGGCTTTCTCTGGGGCCAACGTCCTGACTTTC. Translating it yields CASSLGQGAFSGANVLTF.

There are many counts of this clonotype. CDR3 sequence: CASSSGRPLYNEQFF. The CDR3, as DNA: TGTGCTAGCTCTAGCGGGAGACCACTTTACAATGAGCAGTTCTTC. The chain recombines TRBV12-5 with TRBJ2-1, with 10 bases that match TRBD2. The CDR3 is made up of 15 amino acids. Looked up from germline, CDR1 is LGHNT and CDR2 is FRNRAP. J gave up 4 bases and V 9 bases, and 9 bases lay outside the gene matches.

A few counts support this clonotype. The gene calls are TRBV7-9 and TRBJ2-4, with TRBD1 matching 7 bases. TRBJ2-7 matches the DNA end more closely, so the J call is doubtful. The CDR3 length is 16 residues. Germline V gives CDR1 SEHNR, CDR2 FQNEAQ (reference sequence). The CDR3 DNA is TGTGCCAGCAGCTTAGCGGGAAGGGGACAGTTAGGCGAGCAGTACTTC. Translating it yields CASSLAGRGQLGEQYF.

This rearrangement joins TRBV3-1 to TRBJ1-3; D unresolved. Trimming left V 0 bases short and J 0 bases short, with 6 bases between. Germline CDR1 is LGHDT and CDR2 is YNNKEL (reference sequence). The CDR3 contains 15 residues. The CDR3 is CASSQDLISGNTIYF. In DNA form, the CDR3 reads TGTGCCAGCAGCCAAGATCTCATCTCTGGAAACACCATATATTTT.

The CDR3 DNA sequence: TGTGCCAGCAGCATCGACATACTTGGCTATGGCTACACCTTC. Translating it yields CASSIDILGYGYTF. V and J are TRBV6-5 and TRBJ1-2; D unclear. Trimming pared 6 bases from V and 4 bases from J, leaving 15 bases between. CDR1 and CDR2 from the germline V gene are MNHEY and SVGAGI. The CDR3 is 14 amino acids.

This clonotype was counted between two and nine times. The V and J genes are TRBV4-1 and TRBJ2-5; D remains unclear. This CDR3 has 12 residues. The V end was cut by 0 bases, the J end by 4 bases, with 3 bases between. The germline V gene encodes CDR1 MGHRA and CDR2 YSYEKL. The CDR3 loop is CASSQDIETQYF. Written as DNA, the CDR3 is TGCGCCAGCAGCCAAGATATAGAGACCCAGTACTTC.

In its sample, this clonotype was seen once. The chain recombines TRBV7-8 with TRBJ2-1; no definite D call. The V gene lost 8 bases and the J gene lost 8 bases, with 10 bases spanning the gap. The CDR3 totals 11 residues. Looked up from germline, CDR1 is SGHVS and CDR2 is FQNEAQ. The CDR3 region is CASGMYHEQFF. The CDR3 region has the DNA TGTGCCAGCGGCATGTACCATGAGCAGTTCTTC.

The CDR3 bases are TGCAGTGCTAGAGGTAGGGGGCGAGCAAGGTCAACAGATACGCAGTATTTT. This sequence encodes CSARGRGRARSTDTQYF. The chain links TRBV20-1 to TRBJ2-3, with 7 bases identical to TRBD1. V shed 1 base and J 3 bases; nucleotides not matched to a gene: 13. Germline-derived CDR1 and CDR2 are DFQATT and SNEGSKA (reference sequence). The CDR3 spans 17 residues.

The chain carries TRBV4-1 and TRBJ2-4; TRBD1 is a possible D gene (7 bases). The tail of the sequence fits TRBJ2-7 better, so the J call may be wrong. The CDR3 consists of 16 residues. CDR1 and CDR2 from the germline V gene are MGHRA and YSYEKL. In DNA form, the CDR3 reads TGCGCCAGCAGCCATGCGGGGACAGTACGCAAGTACGAGCAGTACTTC. It specifies CASSHAGTVRKYEQYF.

This clonotype has more than one count but fewer than ten. This chain uses TRBV7-9 with TRBJ2-5; TRBD1 agrees at 9 bases. TRBJ2-7 matches the DNA end more closely, so the J call is doubtful. The CDR3 is 16 residues long. Germline V gene data show CDR1 as SEHNR and CDR2 as FQNEAQ (reference sequence). Written as DNA, the CDR3 is TGTGCCAGCAGCTCTTATAGGGGACAGGGCGACTACGAGCAGTACTTC. Protein product: CASSSYRGQGDYEQYF.

This clonotype turned up a few times. The chain uses TRBV21-1 and TRBJ2-1; the DNA was not compared with TRBD1, the D call given in the table. TRBV21-1 represents a pseudogene. CDR3 size: 14 residues. The chain's CDR3 is CASSWRDPFNEQFF. CDR3 bases: TGTGCCAGCAGCTGGCGGGACCCCTTCAATGAGCAGTTCTTC.

The chain couples TRBV20-1 to TRBJ1-1; 10 bases align to TRBD1. This CDR3 has 14 amino acids. V lost 6 bases and J lost 6; bases outside the gene matches: 10. Germline-derived CDR1 and CDR2 are DFQATT and SNEGSKA (reference sequence). The CDR3 spells CSAAAGTGVPEAFF. The CDR3 coding sequence is TGCAGTGCAGCAGCCGGGACAGGGGTACCTGAAGCTTTCTTT.

This clonotype was detected only a few times. This chain connects TRBV20-1 to TRBJ2-7, with 7 bases matching TRBD2. Germline-derived CDR1 and CDR2 are DFQATT and SNEGSKA (reference sequence). This CDR3 is built from 12 residues. The J segment lost 12 bases and the V segment lost 0 bases, leaving 8 bases of the junction unmatched. The CDR3 sequence: CSAREGSGGGYF. Written as DNA, the CDR3 is TGCAGTGCTAGAGAAGGAAGCGGCGGGGGGTACTTC.

The rearrangement joins TRBV27 to TRBJ1-4; D is possibly TRBD1 (5 bases). Between the trimmed V and J ends, which lost 8 bases and 4 bases, there was a span of 17 bases. The germline CDR1 and CDR2 sequences are MNHEY and SMNVEV (reference sequence). The CDR3 has 15 amino acids. CDR3 sequence reads: CASSTSGGVNEKLFF. DNA of the CDR3: TGTGCCAGCTCAACCTCCGGGGGGGTTAATGAAAAACTGTTTTTT.

The rearrangement links TRBV4-1 to TRBJ1-1, with D unresolved. Germline-derived CDR1 and CDR2 are MGHRA and YSYEKL. Trimming pared 11 bases from V and 1 base from J, leaving 17 bases between. This CDR3 is 14 amino acids long. The CDR3 loop is CAGTAGYTNTEAFF. The CDR3 coding sequence is TGCGCCGGCACCGCGGGGTATACGAACACTGAAGCTTTCTTT.

The chain couples TRBV2 to TRBJ1-2; the D gene is possibly TRBD1 (5 bases). Germline V gene lookup returns CDR1 SNHLY and CDR2 FYNNEI. The germline V and J ends were trimmed by 9 bases and 8 bases, with 22 bases remaining between them. CDR3 length: 14 residues. The CDR3 DNA follows: TGTGCCAGGGATCTGGGACGGCATGCCTCGGGCTACACCTTC. Residues: CARDLGRHASGYTF.

There are a few counts of this clonotype. J is TRBJ1-1 and V is TRBV4-2, with D tentatively TRBD1 (6 bases). The CDR3 has 14 residues. V lost 7 bases to trimming and J lost 3 bases, with 15 bases between them. Germline V lookup: CDR1 LGHNA, CDR2 YNFKEQ. This CDR3 is CASTPISGDTEAFF. Here the CDR3 DNA reads TGTGCCAGCACCCCGATTTCAGGGGACACTGAAGCTTTCTTT.

The rearrangement links TRBV6-6 to TRBJ2-5; tentatively, D is TRBD1 (6 bases). Germline values: CDR1 MNHNY, CDR2 SVGAGI (reference sequence). This CDR3 comprises 15 residues. V lost 2 bases and J lost 2, with 12 bases in between. The CDR3 coding sequence is TGTGCCAGCAGTTACGTGAAGGGGGAACAAGAGACCCAGTACTTC. Translating gives CASSYVKGEQETQYF.

Points on this clonotype: A much larger clone lies a single base off, so this may be a read error. This chain links TRBV29-1 with TRBJ2-7; the D gene is possibly TRBD1 (5 bases). Matching the DNA end better, TRBJ2-4 makes the J call doubtful. The CDR3 spans 11 residues. Germline V gene sequence: CDR1 SQVTM, CDR2 ANQGSEA. The CDR3 is CSVSQGRIQYF. The CDR3 DNA reads TGCAGCGTTTCGCAGGGCCGCATTCAGTACTTC.